What follows are 32 T cell receptor beta chains derived from one specimen sequenced in a study of shared clonotypes between healthy human individuals. The repertoire was sequenced with immunoSEQ multiplex PCR; TCRdb's copy has only in-frame clones and lacks some. The table lists some 2,500,000 clones, 92% of them singletons. The sample taken for sequencing was naive CD4+ T cells from PBMCs. Subset described: CD45RA+ positively selected. The receptors come from a man between 18 and 35 years old in good health. Some clones in this sample may be carry-over from other donors' samples.

This sequence joins TRBV7-2 and TRBJ1-5; D unclear. The germline V gene has CDR1 SGHTA and CDR2 FQGNSA. V lost 5 bases and J lost 4, with 9 bases in between. The CDR3 consists of 13 residues. DNA for the CDR3: TGTGCCAGCAGCCCTAGGATTAATCAGCCCCAGCATTTT. Translation: CASSPRINQPQHF.

This clone has a handful of counts. Other nucleotide sequences in the sample specify the same CDR3. This rearrangement joins TRBV6-5 to TRBJ1-1; tentatively, D is TRBD1 (5 bases). The ends were cut back, 2 bases at V and 2 bases at J, with 6 bases in the middle. The CDR3 spans 13 residues. Germline assignment: CDR1 MNHEY and CDR2 SVGAGI. CDR3 in amino acids: CASSYQGNTEAFF. The CDR3 bases are TGTGCCAGCAGTTACCAGGGCAACACTGAAGCTTTCTTT.

For this clone: At the DNA level, this CDR3 is encoded by other sequences in the same sample as well. The chain is built from TRBV5-1 and TRBJ1-3; D unclear. Germline-derived CDR1 and CDR2 are SGHRS and YFSETQ. Deletions cut 0 bases from V and 4 bases from J, with 8 bases between. The CDR3 has 14 residues. CDR3: CASSLGREGNTIYF. Written as DNA, the CDR3 is TGCGCCAGCAGCTTGGGTCGAGAAGGAAACACCATATATTTT.

This sequence joins TRBV15 and TRBJ2-1, with 7 nucleotides matching TRBD1. This CDR3 spans 13 amino acids. Germline lookup yields CDR1 LNHNV and CDR2 YYDKDF (reference sequence). Losses at the gene ends were 1 base for V and 6 bases for J; bases not matched to a gene: 0. CDR3 DNA sequence: TGTGCCACCAGCAGAGGACAGGGCAATGAGCAGTTCTTC. Its protein product is CATSRGQGNEQFF.

Only a few counts were recorded for this clone. The V call is TRBV30, the J call TRBJ1-2, with 8 bases lining up with TRBD1. Germline values: CDR1 GTSNPN, CDR2 SVGIG (reference sequence). V trimming: 0 bases; J trimming: 8 bases; junction bases outside the gene matches: 5. This CDR3 contains 13 residues. DNA of the CDR3: TGTGCCTGGAGTGTACAGGGGGTGGAAGGCTACACCTTC. It codes for CAWSVQGVEGYTF.

The chain carries TRBV11-3 and TRBJ2-3; D uncertain. This CDR3 has 17 amino acids. Germline CDR1 is SGHNT and CDR2 is YENEEA. Trimming stripped 1 base from V and 3 bases from J, with 17 bases between. The CDR3, as DNA: TGTGCCAGCAGCTTAGGAGGCGCTCGTATCGAAACAGATACGCAGTATTTT. This encodes CASSLGGARIETDTQYF. The full variable domain, rest sourced from reference TRBV11-3 and TRBJ2-3, is EAGVVQSPRYKIIEKKQPVAFWCNPISGHNTLYWYLQNLGQGPELLIRYENEEAVDDSQLPKDRFSAERLKGVDSTLKIQPAELGDSAVYLCASSLGGARIETDTQYFGPGTRLTVL.

This chain connects TRBV28 to TRBJ1-4; tentative D call: TRBD1 (6 bases). The germline V gene has CDR1 MDHEN and CDR2 SYDVKM. The CDR3 sequence is 15 residues long. Trimming removed 8 bases from V and 3 bases from J, with 16 bases in between. The CDR3 spells CASVVRGLANEKLFF. For the CDR3, the DNA is TGTGCCAGCGTCGTCAGGGGTTTGGCTAATGAAAAACTGTTTTTT.

V and J are TRBV28 and TRBJ2-7; possible D gene TRBD2, 5 bases. The ends were cut back, 6 bases at V and 2 bases at J, with 14 bases in the middle. Looked up from germline, CDR1 is MDHEN and CDR2 is SYDVKM. The CDR3 is made up of 14 amino acids. Here the CDR3 reads CASRGGQVTYEQYF. CDR3 sequence (DNA): TGTGCCAGCAGGGGCGGGCAAGTTACCTACGAGCAGTACTTC.

The V call is TRBV15, the J call TRBJ2-2, with TRBD2 matching 12 bases. Germline CDR1 and CDR2: LNHNV and YYDKDF (reference sequence). Trimming at V came to 3 bases and at J to 1 base, leaving 6 bases not matched to a gene. The CDR3 contains 18 residues. Here the CDR3 reads CATSSDGLAGLNTGELFF. CDR3 nucleotides: TGTGCCACCAGCAGTGACGGACTAGCGGGATTGAACACCGGGGAGCTGTTTTTT.

This sequence joins TRBV2 and TRBJ2-2, with a tentative D call TRBD2 (6 bases). There are 14 residues in the CDR3. The germline gives CDR1 SNHLY, CDR2 FYNNEI. The V end lost 7 bases, the J end lost 5 bases, and 14 bases lay between the germline ends. Here the CDR3 reads CASTSASRTGELFF. CDR3 in DNA: TGTGCCAGCACTAGCGCTAGTCGAACCGGGGAGCTGTTTTTT. Based on the CDR3 plus reference TRBV2 and TRBJ2-2, the full variable domain is EPEVTQTPSHQVTQMGQEVILRCVPISNHLYFYWYRQILGQKVEFLVSFYNNEISEKSEIFDDQFSVERPDGSNFTLKIRSTKLEDSAMYFCASTSASRTGELFFGEGSRLTVL.

Notes on this clone: Other DNA sequences from this sample encode an identical CDR3 as well. The V gene is TRBV2, the J gene TRBJ1-5, with D unclear. V shed 2 bases and J shed 0 bases, with 8 bases lying between them. Germline assignment: CDR1 SNHLY and CDR2 FYNNEI. The CDR3 is made up of 15 amino acids. DNA of the CDR3: TGTGCCAGCAGTGAATCAGCGGTTAGCAATCAGCCCCAGCATTTT. Its translation: CASSESAVSNQPQHF.

The chain has TRBV2 and TRBJ2-7, with D possibly matching TRBD1 (5 bases). Trimming shortened V by 0 bases and J by 6 bases, and 9 bases separated the two germline ends. There are 13 residues in the CDR3. CDR1 is SNHLY and CDR2 is FYNNEI in the germline V gene. CDR3 nucleotides: TGTGCCAGCAGTGAAGCGGTGACAGCCGAGCAGTACTTC. Translated: CASSEAVTAEQYF.

The chain combines TRBV18 with TRBJ2-5, with D tentatively TRBD1 (6 bases). Per germline, CDR1 KGHSH and CDR2 LQKENI. The CDR3 sequence is 15 residues long. Trimming took off 4 bases at V and 2 bases at J, with 14 bases between the two ends. The CDR3 DNA reads TGTGCCAGCTCACAAGGTACAGGACAGCAAGAGACCCAGTACTTC. Translated: CASSQGTGQQETQYF.

This clone is a singleton in its sample. The chain employs TRBV28 and TRBJ2-1; 8 bases are a match to TRBD1. Germline V gene data show CDR1 as MDHEN and CDR2 as SYDVKM. The CDR3 loop spans 15 amino acids. V lost 6 bases and J lost 7; bases outside the gene matches: 11. The CDR3 is CASSPAMTGVNEQFF. The CDR3 coding sequence is TGTGCCAGCAGCCCGGCCATGACAGGGGTAAATGAGCAGTTCTTC.

The chain recombines TRBV7-2 with TRBJ2-7; D tentatively reads TRBD1 or TRBD2 (5 bases each). V dropped 3 bases and J dropped 3 bases, with 12 bases sitting between them. The CDR3 has 14 amino acids. CDR1 is SGHTA and CDR2 is FQGNSA in the germline V gene. The CDR3 DNA reads TGTGCCAGCAGCTTTGGGGGTTATTACTACGAGCAGTACTTC. Protein product: CASSFGGYYYEQYF.

A note on this clone: At the DNA level, this CDR3 is encoded by other sequences in the same sample as well. The J gene is TRBJ2-6, the V gene TRBV5-1; no clear D gene. The CDR3 runs 15 residues. From germline, CDR1 is SGHRS and CDR2 YFSETQ. Trimming left V 0 bases short and J 1 base short, with 5 bases between. The CDR3, as DNA: TGCGCCAGCAGCTTGGGGCTTTCTGGGGCCAACGTCCTGACTTTC. Translating gives CASSLGLSGANVLTF.

The chain employs TRBV28 and TRBJ1-2; TRBD1 agrees at 9 bases. Germline CDR1 is MDHEN and CDR2 is SYDVKM. The V and J ends lost 5 bases and 4 bases, in that order; junction bases with no gene match: 8. This CDR3 comprises 15 residues. The chain's CDR3 is CASSQNTGGTYGYTF. Here the CDR3 DNA reads TGTGCCAGCAGTCAAAATACAGGGGGCACCTATGGCTACACCTTC.

The V and J genes are TRBV28 and TRBJ1-2, with unresolved D. V was clipped by 5 bases and J by 5 bases, with 15 bases between them. The CDR3 is made up of 14 amino acids. Germline V CDR1 and CDR2: MDHEN, SYDVKM. The CDR3, as DNA: TGTGCCAGCAGTCCAGTAGGGTTGGGTTATGGCTACACCTTC. Protein sequence: CASSPVGLGYGYTF.

This clone was observed a single time. This chain connects TRBV21-1 to TRBJ2-7. TRBV21-1 constitutes a pseudogene. This CDR3 has 16 residues. CDR3 bases: TGTGCCAGCAGCAAAGTCGGCGCCCGATGCTCCTACGAGCAGTACTTC. This encodes CASSKVGARCSYEQYF.

For this clone: Other DNA sequences in the same sample also yield this CDR3. The chain recombines TRBV4-3 with TRBJ2-5; D not resolved. The CDR3 sequence is 12 residues long. Trimming took 0 bases from V and 5 from J, leaving 4 bases between them. Germline values: CDR1 LGHNA, CDR2 YSLEER. The CDR3 sequence is CASSQDQETQYF. CDR3 in DNA: TGCGCCAGCAGCCAAGATCAGGAGACCCAGTACTTC.

The chain links TRBV19 to TRBJ2-6, with D unclear. The CDR3 consists of 15 residues. Germline assignment: CDR1 LNHDA and CDR2 SQIVND (reference sequence). Trimming shortened V by 5 bases and J by 0 bases, and 8 bases separated the two germline ends. DNA of the CDR3: TGTGCCAGTAGTTCCCCTCCCTCTGGGGCCAACGTCCTGACTTTC. Amino acids: CASSSPPSGANVLTF.

This clone occurred once. The genes are TRBV9 and TRBJ2-2, with no clear D. The CDR3 extends over 14 amino acids. Germline V gene lookup returns CDR1 SGDLS and CDR2 YYNGEE. Deletions cut 4 bases from V and 6 bases from J, with 13 bases between. CDR3 loop: CASSPTTKSGELFF. CDR3 in DNA: TGTGCCAGCAGCCCAACAACGAAATCCGGGGAGCTGTTTTTT.

The gene calls are TRBV6-1 and TRBJ2-2, with 9 nucleotides matching TRBD1. This CDR3 has 17 amino acids. Germline CDR1 MNHNS, CDR2 SASEGT. Trimming removed 2 bases from V and 2 bases from J; junction bases left unmatched: 6. The CDR3 spells CASSEFGTGSNTGELFF. The CDR3 DNA sequence: TGTGCCAGCAGTGAATTTGGGACAGGGTCTAACACCGGGGAGCTGTTTTTT.

This clone came up once. This chain's CDR3 is CASRSSTGVNYGYTF. The CDR3, as DNA: TGCGCCAGCAGATCGTCGACAGGGGTCAACTATGGCTACACCTTC. The chain joins TRBV5-1 to TRBJ1-2; 8 positions agree with TRBD1. This CDR3 has 15 residues. Germline V gene lookup returns CDR1 SGHRS and CDR2 YFSETQ. Losses at the gene ends were 5 bases for V and 2 bases for J; bases not matched to a gene: 8.

The gene calls are TRBV14 and TRBJ2-1; TRBD2 aligns across 12 bases. The J segment lost 4 bases and the V segment lost 1 base, leaving 5 bases of the junction unmatched. The CDR3 extends over 17 amino acids. CDR1 and CDR2 (germline): SGHDN, FVKESK. The CDR3 region is CASSQGTLAGGYNEQFF. The DNA of the CDR3 is TGTGCCAGCAGCCAAGGAACACTAGCGGGAGGATACAATGAGCAGTTCTTC.

The chain is built from TRBV18 and TRBJ2-3; D not certain. The germline V gene encodes CDR1 KGHSH and CDR2 LQKENI. V was shortened by 3 bases and J by 0 bases, with 13 bases between the two germline ends. The CDR3 sequence is 16 residues long. This chain's CDR3 is CASSPRQTSSTDTQYF. The CDR3 DNA reads TGTGCCAGCTCACCTCGGCAGACCTCTAGCACAGATACGCAGTATTTT. Variable domain in full (rest from reference TRBV18 and TRBJ2-3): NAGVMQNPRHLVRRRGQEARLRCSPMKGHSHVYWYRQLPEEGLKFMVYLQKENIIDESGMPKERFSAEFPKEGPSILRIQQVVRGDSAAYFCASSPRQTSSTDTQYFGPGTRLTVL.

The chain joins TRBV28 to TRBJ2-2, with 12 bases that match TRBD2. J gave up 1 base and V 2 bases, and 2 bases lay outside the gene matches. The CDR3 extends over 17 amino acids. From germline, CDR1 is MDHEN and CDR2 SYDVKM. The CDR3 DNA reads as TGTGCCAGCAGTTTAGGGGGACTAGCGGGGAACACCGGGGAGCTGTTTTTT. It codes for CASSLGGLAGNTGELFF.

This clone was found a few times. The rearrangement uses TRBV7-3 and TRBJ2-2, with D tentatively TRBD1 or TRBD2 (5 bases each). Germline CDR1 SGHTA, CDR2 FQGTGA. There are 17 residues in the CDR3. Trimming stripped 5 bases from V and 3 bases from J, with 19 bases between. CDR3 nucleotides: TGTGCCAGCAGCAGGGCCAAGGTCCGAGGGGACACCGGGGAGCTGTTTTTT. Its translation is CASSRAKVRGDTGELFF.

The DNA of the CDR3 is TGCGCCAGCAGCCGCAAAAAAGTAGGTATGCTAGCGGGACAGCAGTTCTTC. As protein: CASSRKKVGMLAGQQFF. The chain links TRBV4-1 to TRBJ2-1, with 9 positions matching TRBD2. The length of the CDR3 is 17 residues. Germline CDR1 MGHRA, CDR2 YSYEKL. The V and J ends lost 4 bases and 11 bases, in that order; junction bases with no gene match: 18.

This sequence joins TRBV9 and TRBJ2-7; 8 positions agree with TRBD2. Trimming cost V 3 bases and J 2 bases; bases outside gene matches: 10. This CDR3 comprises 16 residues. CDR1 and CDR2 from the germline V gene are SGDLS and YYNGEE. In DNA, the CDR3 is TGTGCCAGCAGCGCCGAAGGGTCAGCGGGAGCCTACGAGCAGTACTTC. It yields the protein CASSAEGSAGAYEQYF.

J is TRBJ2-5 and V is TRBV5-1; 8 positions agree with TRBD1. V gave up 9 bases and J gave up 1 base; unmatched junction bases: 5. This CDR3 region has 13 residues. Germline CDR1 is SGHRS and CDR2 is YFSETQ. The CDR3 spells CATAGGSQETQYF. The CDR3 nucleotides read TGCGCCACCGCAGGGGGCTCCCAAGAGACCCAGTACTTC.

The rearrangement uses TRBV18 and TRBJ1-5, with D possibly TRBD1 on 5 matching bases. V was shortened by 3 bases and J by 7 bases, with 13 bases between the two germline ends. Germline V gene lookup returns CDR1 KGHSH and CDR2 LQKENI. CDR3 length: 14 residues. The CDR3 sequence is CASSPGVREQPQHF. CDR3 nucleotide sequence: TGTGCCAGCTCACCCGGGGTCAGGGAGCAGCCCCAGCATTTT.